Below, 21 T cell receptor beta chains from the same sample are listed, as sequenced in a study of blood T cell repertoires in COVID-19. Method: immunoSEQ multiplex PCR; TCRdb's copy keeps in-frame clones and lacks some. Among roughly 17,000 clones, about nine tenths were seen once, and the ten largest hold under 13%. The sequencing sample was made of peripheral blood. The receptors originated from a man older than 75 with acute or convalescent COVID-19.

The genes are TRBV29-1 and TRBJ1-1, with TRBD1 as a possible D gene (6 bases). The V and J ends lost 6 bases and 1 base respectively, with 9 bases between them. This CDR3 has 12 residues. Germline values: CDR1 SQVTM, CDR2 ANQGSEA. CDR3 nucleotide sequence: TGCAGCGTGGACAGTGAGAACACTGAAGCTTTCTTT. Translating it yields CSVDSENTEAFF.

The J gene is TRBJ1-2, the V gene TRBV29-1, with 7 nucleotides matching TRBD1. V shed 6 bases, J shed 6 bases, and the junction held 7 bases outside the gene matches. The CDR3 length is 12 residues. CDR1 and CDR2 from the germline V gene are SQVTM and ANQGSEA. CDR3 sequence (DNA): TGCAGCGTACTAGAAGACAGGGATGGCTACACCTTC. Translating gives CSVLEDRDGYTF. The complete variable domain, with remaining parts taken from reference TRBV29-1 and TRBJ1-2, reads SAVISQKPSRDICQRGTSLTIQCQVDSQVTMMFWYRQQPGQSLTLIATANQGSEATYESGFVIDKFPISRPNLTFSTLTVSNMSPEDSSIYLCSVLEDRDGYTFGSGTRLTVV.

V usage is TRBV3-1 (or the pseudogene TRBV3-2) and J usage is TRBJ2-1; 7 bases agree with TRBD2. This CDR3 region has 17 residues. Germline V gene sequence: CDR1 LGHDT, CDR2 YNNKEL (reference sequence). The trim removed 1 base at V and 5 bases at J, leaving 11 bases unmatched. CDR3 nucleotide sequence: TGTGCCAGCAGCCAAGGTTTGGTAGCGGGCGGAAACAATGAGCAGTTCTTC. This encodes CASSQGLVAGGNNEQFF.

V gene TRBV2 combines with J gene TRBJ1-5; 8 nucleotides align to TRBD1. CDR3 length: 14 residues. V was pared by 7 bases and J by 5 bases, with 7 bases of the junction left unmatched. Germline V gene data show CDR1 as SNHLY and CDR2 as FYNNEI. The CDR3 is CASTEDRAYQPQHF. CDR3 bases: TGTGCCAGCACTGAGGACAGGGCCTATCAGCCCCAGCATTTT.

This clone was picked up a small number of times. The rearrangement joins TRBV12-3 or TRBV12-4 to TRBJ1-1; TRBD1 matches 7 bases. The CDR3 is 12 residues long. Unmatched junction bases numbered 3, after V lost 4 bases and J lost 7 bases. The CDR3 nucleotides read TGTGCCAGCAGTTCGACAGGGATTGAAGCTTTCTTT. It is translated as CASSSTGIEAFF.

The V and J genes are TRBV27 and TRBJ1-1, with TRBD1 matching 9 bases. CDR3 size: 15 residues. V shed 6 bases and J 1 base; nucleotides not matched to a gene: 6. Germline lookup yields CDR1 MNHEY and CDR2 SMNVEV (reference sequence). For the CDR3, the DNA is TGTGCCAGCAGGACAGGGGGAGTAGGGAACACTGAAGCTTTCTTT. Residues: CASRTGGVGNTEAFF.

This rearrangement joins TRBV7-9 to TRBJ2-5; D is perhaps TRBD1 (7 bases). CDR1 SEHNR and CDR2 FQNEAQ come from the germline V gene (reference sequence). The V end was cut by 1 base, the J end by 5 bases, with 11 bases between. The CDR3 is made up of 14 amino acids. DNA of the CDR3: TGTGCCAGCAGCTTAGTGGCAGGGGGGGAGACCCAGTACTTC. Residues: CASSLVAGGETQYF.

This clone has a single count. The J gene is TRBJ2-7, the V gene TRBV19, with 9 positions matching TRBD1. Germline V CDR1 and CDR2: LNHDA, SQIVND (reference sequence). V shed 5 bases, J shed 3 bases, and the junction held 8 bases outside the gene matches. The length of the CDR3 is 15 residues. Here the CDR3 reads CASSSGQGVNYEQYF. In DNA, the CDR3 is TGTGCCAGTAGTTCGGGACAGGGTGTAAACTACGAGCAGTACTTC.

This clone was recorded a few times. The V call is TRBV13, the J call TRBJ2-5; tentative D call: TRBD1 (6 bases). V was shortened by 5 bases and J by 5 bases, with 15 bases between the two germline ends. The CDR3 is made up of 14 amino acids. CDR1 and CDR2 from the germline V gene are PRHDT and FYEKMQ (reference sequence). Here the CDR3 reads CASSVKQGWETQYF. The CDR3 region has the DNA TGTGCCAGCAGCGTAAAACAGGGTTGGGAGACCCAGTACTTC.

The J gene is TRBJ1-2, the V gene TRBV12-3 or TRBV12-4; 8 bases map to TRBD1. The V segment lost 5 bases and the J segment 7 bases; nucleotides outside the gene matches: 0. The CDR3 loop spans 11 amino acids. DNA for the CDR3: TGTGCCAGCAGTACAGGGGGTGGCTACACCTTC. Amino acids: CASSTGGGYTF.

The chain couples TRBV18 to TRBJ2-5, with D possibly TRBD2 on 5 matching bases. The CDR3 length is 14 residues. Per germline, CDR1 KGHSH and CDR2 LQKENI. Between the trimmed V and J ends, which lost 0 bases and 5 bases, there was a span of 10 bases. The CDR3: CASSPPSGRETQYF. The CDR3, as DNA: TGTGCCAGCTCACCACCGTCGGGAAGGGAGACCCAGTACTTC. Full variable domain (rest looked up from reference TRBV18 and TRBJ2-5): NAGVMQNPRHLVRRRGQEARLRCSPMKGHSHVYWYRQLPEEGLKFMVYLQKENIIDESGMPKERFSAEFPKEGPSILRIQQVVRGDSAAYFCASSPPSGRETQYFGPGTRLLVL.

The chain uses TRBV6-5 and TRBJ1-1, with 8 bases identical to TRBD1. Germline V gives CDR1 MNHEY, CDR2 SVGAGI. The CDR3 covers 14 residues. J was trimmed by 4 bases and V by 6 bases; bases with no gene match: 7. The CDR3 reads CASRSDRDSTEAFF. In DNA, the CDR3 is TGTGCCAGCAGATCGGACAGGGACAGCACTGAAGCTTTCTTT.

V gene TRBV24-1 combines with J gene TRBJ2-1; D is ambiguous. V lost 1 base, J lost 5 bases, and 5 bases lay in between. CDR1 and CDR2 from the germline V gene are KGHDR and SFDVKD. The CDR3 runs 13 residues. This CDR3 reads CATSDFGNNEQFF. The CDR3 DNA reads TGTGCCACCAGTGATTTCGGTAACAATGAGCAGTTCTTC.

The chain recombines TRBV10-3 with TRBJ2-3; 9 bases fit TRBD2. The junction had 5 bases not matched to a gene; V was cut back by 3 bases and J by 1 base. The CDR3 extends over 16 amino acids. In germline, CDR1 is ENHRY, CDR2 SYGVKD. This chain's CDR3 is CAISESSSGGTDTQYF. For the CDR3, the DNA is TGTGCCATCAGTGAATCTTCTAGCGGGGGCACAGATACGCAGTATTTT.

V usage is TRBV27 and J usage is TRBJ2-5, with D possibly TRBD2 on 5 matching bases. CDR1 is MNHEY, CDR2 SMNVEV, per germline (reference sequence). Trimming took off 3 bases at V and 4 bases at J, with 9 bases between the two ends. This CDR3 has 13 amino acids. CDR3 region: CASSFLGGETQYF. CDR3 DNA: TGTGCCAGCAGTTTTTTAGGAGGAGAGACCCAGTACTTC.

The chain employs TRBV9 and TRBJ1-3; D unclear. With 4 bases removed from V and 0 bases from J, the gap between germline ends came to 11 bases. The CDR3 consists of 15 residues. CDR1 and CDR2 from the germline V gene are SGDLS and YYNGEE. This CDR3 is CASSTSPSSGNTIYF. DNA for the CDR3: TGTGCCAGCAGCACCTCCCCCAGCTCTGGAAACACCATATATTTT. The full variable domain, completed using reference TRBV9 and TRBJ1-3, is DSGVTQTPKHLITATGQRVTLRCSPRSGDLSVYWYQQSLDQGLQFLIQYYNGEERAKGNILERFSAQQFPDLHSELNLSSLELGDSALYFCASSTSPSSGNTIYFGEGSWLTVV.

The CDR3 DNA follows: TGTGCCACTGGGACAGGGCTGAACACTGAAGCTTTCTTT. This gives the protein CATGTGLNTEAFF. This sequence joins TRBV19 and TRBJ1-1; 9 positions agree with TRBD1. The CDR3 contains 13 residues. V was clipped by 10 bases and J by 0 bases; unmatched bases: 3. CDR1 and CDR2 (germline): LNHDA, SQIVND (reference sequence).

This chain's CDR3 is CAISVRTSGGGETQYF. The DNA of the CDR3 is TGTGCCATCAGTGTCAGAACTAGCGGTGGCGGGGAGACCCAGTACTTC. V and J are TRBV10-3 and TRBJ2-5; 8 bases fit TRBD2. Germline CDR1 ENHRY, CDR2 SYGVKD. Trimming removed 4 bases from V and 5 bases from J; junction bases left unmatched: 12. The CDR3 has 16 amino acids.

This CDR3 reads CASTLGGTRGGIQYF. DNA for the CDR3: TGTGCCAGCACTCTCGGAGGGACCCGCGGAGGCATTCAGTACTTC. The chain uses TRBV6-5 and TRBJ2-4; weak D call: TRBD2 (6 bases). Germline V CDR1 and CDR2: MNHEY, SVGAGI. The CDR3 length is 15 residues. The V and J ends lost 7 bases and 9 bases respectively, with 22 bases between them.

The genes are TRBV6-1 and TRBJ2-5; D remains ambiguous. This CDR3 is 14 amino acids long. Germline V gene data show CDR1 as MNHNS and CDR2 as SASEGT. Trimming stripped 1 base from V and 0 bases from J, with 6 bases between. In DNA, the CDR3 is TGTGCCAGCAGTGAAGGAGGCCACCAAGAGACCCAGTACTTC. Its protein product is CASSEGGHQETQYF.

This clone appeared once. V is TRBV3-1 (or the pseudogene TRBV3-2) and J is TRBJ1-6; D unresolved. The CDR3 totals 16 residues. Germline V gives CDR1 LGHDT, CDR2 YNNKEL (reference sequence). The V and J ends lost 4 bases and 0 bases respectively, with 10 bases between them. The CDR3 nucleotides read TGTGCCAGCAGCCTCCGAAGGAGCTCCTATAATTCACCCCTCCACTTT. Protein: CASSLRRSSYNSPLHF.